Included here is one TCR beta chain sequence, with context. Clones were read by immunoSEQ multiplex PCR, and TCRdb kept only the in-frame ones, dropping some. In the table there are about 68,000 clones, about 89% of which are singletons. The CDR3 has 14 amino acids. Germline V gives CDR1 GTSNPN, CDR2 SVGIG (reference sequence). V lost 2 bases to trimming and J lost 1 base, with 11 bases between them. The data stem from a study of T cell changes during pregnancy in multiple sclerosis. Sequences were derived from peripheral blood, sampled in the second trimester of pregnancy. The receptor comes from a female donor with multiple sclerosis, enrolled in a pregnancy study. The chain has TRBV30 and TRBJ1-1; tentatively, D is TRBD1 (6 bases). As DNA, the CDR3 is TGTGCCTGGAGTAGAAAGGGACAGAACACTGAAGCTTTCTTT. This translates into CAWSRKGQNTEAFF.